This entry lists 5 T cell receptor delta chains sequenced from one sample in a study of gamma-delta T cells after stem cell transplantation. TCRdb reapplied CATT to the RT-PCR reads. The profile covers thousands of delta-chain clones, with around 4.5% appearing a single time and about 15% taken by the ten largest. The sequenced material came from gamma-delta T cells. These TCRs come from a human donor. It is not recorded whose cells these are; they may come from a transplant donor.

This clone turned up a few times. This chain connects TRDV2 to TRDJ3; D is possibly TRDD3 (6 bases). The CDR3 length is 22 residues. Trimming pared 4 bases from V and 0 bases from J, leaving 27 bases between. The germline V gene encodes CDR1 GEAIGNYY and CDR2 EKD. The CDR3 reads CACDPVDLRLRGSSWDTRQMFF. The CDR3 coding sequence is TGTGCCTGTGATCCCGTTGACTTACGGTTGCGGGGATCCTCCTGGGACACCCGACAGATGTTTTTC.

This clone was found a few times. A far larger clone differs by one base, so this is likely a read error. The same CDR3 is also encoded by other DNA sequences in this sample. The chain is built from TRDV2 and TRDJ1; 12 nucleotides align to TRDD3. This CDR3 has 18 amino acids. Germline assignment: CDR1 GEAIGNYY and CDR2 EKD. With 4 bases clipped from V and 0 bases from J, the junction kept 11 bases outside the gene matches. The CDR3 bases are TGTGCCTGTGATCCACTGGGGGATACCCTCCCACACACCGATAAACTCATCTTT. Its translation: CACDPLGDTLPHTDKLIF.

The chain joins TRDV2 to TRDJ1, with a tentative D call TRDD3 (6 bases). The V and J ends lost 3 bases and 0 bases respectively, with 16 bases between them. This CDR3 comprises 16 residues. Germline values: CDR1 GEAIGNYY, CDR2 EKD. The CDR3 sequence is CACDSLGIRYTDKLIF. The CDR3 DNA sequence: TGTGCCTGTGACTCATTGGGGATCCGGTACACCGATAAACTCATCTTT.

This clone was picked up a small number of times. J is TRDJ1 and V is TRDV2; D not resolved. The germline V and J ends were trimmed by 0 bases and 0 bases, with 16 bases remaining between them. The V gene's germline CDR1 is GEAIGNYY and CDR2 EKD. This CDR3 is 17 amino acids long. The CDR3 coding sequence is TGTGCCTGTGACACCGTGCCAACCGTTGGATACACCGATAAACTCATCTTT. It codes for CACDTVPTVGYTDKLIF.

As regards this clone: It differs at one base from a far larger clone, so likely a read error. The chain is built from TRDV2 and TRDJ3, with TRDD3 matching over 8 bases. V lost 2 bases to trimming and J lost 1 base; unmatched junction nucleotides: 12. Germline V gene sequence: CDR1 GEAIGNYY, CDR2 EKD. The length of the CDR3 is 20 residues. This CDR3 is CACDMGDLGVASWDTRQMFF. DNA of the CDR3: TGTGCCTGTGACATGGGGGATCTGGGGGTCGCATCCTGGGACACCCGACAGATGTTTTTC.